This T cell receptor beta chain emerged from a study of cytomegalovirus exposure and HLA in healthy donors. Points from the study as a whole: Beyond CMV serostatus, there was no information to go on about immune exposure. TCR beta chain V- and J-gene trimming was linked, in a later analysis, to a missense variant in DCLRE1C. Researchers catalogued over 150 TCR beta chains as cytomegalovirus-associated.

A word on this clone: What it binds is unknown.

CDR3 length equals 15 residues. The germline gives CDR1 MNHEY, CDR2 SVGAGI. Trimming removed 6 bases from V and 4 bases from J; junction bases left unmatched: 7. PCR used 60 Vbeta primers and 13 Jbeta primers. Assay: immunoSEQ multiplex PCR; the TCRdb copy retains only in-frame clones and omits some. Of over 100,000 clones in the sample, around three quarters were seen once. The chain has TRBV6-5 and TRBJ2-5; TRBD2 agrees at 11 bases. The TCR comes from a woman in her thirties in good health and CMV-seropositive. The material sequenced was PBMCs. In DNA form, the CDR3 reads TGTGCCAGCAGCCCTAGCGGGGGGCTCCTAGAGACCCAGTACTTC. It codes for CASSPSGGLLETQYF.